This T cell receptor (beta chain) was captured in a study of blood T cell repertoires in COVID-19. Study-level background: COVID-19 samples from acute and convalescent phases originated in the United States, Italy and Spain.

This table comes from immunoSEQ multiplex PCR, and its TCRdb copy is limited to in-frame clones, with some not included. The sample lists around 81,000 clones; about 86% were seen once. The germline gives CDR1 SGHDN, CDR2 FVKESK. The CDR3 spans 13 residues. Trimming left V 0 bases short and J 8 bases short, with 10 bases between. The rearrangement links TRBV14 to TRBJ1-1, with no clear D. The receptor's source is a woman older than 75 with acute or convalescent COVID-19. Material for sequencing was peripheral blood. CDR3 coding DNA: TGTGCCAGCAGCCAAGATTGGGCCCAAGAAGCTTTCTTT. It translates to CASSQDWAQEAFF.